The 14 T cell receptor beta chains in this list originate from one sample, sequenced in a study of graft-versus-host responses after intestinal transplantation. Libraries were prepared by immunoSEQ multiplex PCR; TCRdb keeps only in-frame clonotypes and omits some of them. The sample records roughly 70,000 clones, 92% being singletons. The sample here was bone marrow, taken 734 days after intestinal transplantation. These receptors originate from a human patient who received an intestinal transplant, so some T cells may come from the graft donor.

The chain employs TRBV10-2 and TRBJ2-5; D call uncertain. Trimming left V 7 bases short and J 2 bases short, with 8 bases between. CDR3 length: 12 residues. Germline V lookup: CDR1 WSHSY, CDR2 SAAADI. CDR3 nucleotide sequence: TGCGCCAGCATGGCATTTCAAGAGACCCAGTACTTC. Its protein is CASMAFQETQYF.

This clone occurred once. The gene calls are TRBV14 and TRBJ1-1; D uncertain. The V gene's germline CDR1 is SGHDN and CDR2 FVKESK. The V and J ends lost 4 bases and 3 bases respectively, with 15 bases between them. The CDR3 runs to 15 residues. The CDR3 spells CASSPQGKPHTEAFF. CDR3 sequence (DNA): TGTGCCAGCAGCCCCCAAGGCAAACCCCACACTGAAGCTTTCTTT.

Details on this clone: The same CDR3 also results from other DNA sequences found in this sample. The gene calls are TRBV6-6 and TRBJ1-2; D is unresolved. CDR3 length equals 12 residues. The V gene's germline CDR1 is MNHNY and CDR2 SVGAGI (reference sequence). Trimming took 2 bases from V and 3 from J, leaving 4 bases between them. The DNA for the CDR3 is TGTGCCAGCAGTTACCGGGACTATGGCTACACCTTC. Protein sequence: CASSYRDYGYTF.

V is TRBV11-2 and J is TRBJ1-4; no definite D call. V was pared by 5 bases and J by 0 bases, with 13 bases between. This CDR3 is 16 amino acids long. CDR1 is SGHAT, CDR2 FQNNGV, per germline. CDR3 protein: CASSPLDSATNEKLFF. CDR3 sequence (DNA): TGTGCCAGCAGCCCACTCGACTCCGCAACTAATGAAAAACTGTTTTTT.

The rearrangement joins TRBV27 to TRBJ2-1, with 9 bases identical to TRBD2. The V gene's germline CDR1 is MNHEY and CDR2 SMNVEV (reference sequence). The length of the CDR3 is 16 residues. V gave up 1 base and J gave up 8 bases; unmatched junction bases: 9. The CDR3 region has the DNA TGTGCCAGCAGTTTATTGCCTAGCGGGGACTCTCATGAGCAGTTCTTC. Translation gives CASSLLPSGDSHEQFF.

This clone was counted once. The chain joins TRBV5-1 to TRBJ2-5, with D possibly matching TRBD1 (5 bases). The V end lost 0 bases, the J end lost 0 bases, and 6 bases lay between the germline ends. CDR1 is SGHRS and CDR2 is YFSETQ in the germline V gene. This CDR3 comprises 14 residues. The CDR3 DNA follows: TGCGCCAGCAGCTTGGAGGGGTACCAAGAGACCCAGTACTTC. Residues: CASSLEGYQETQYF.

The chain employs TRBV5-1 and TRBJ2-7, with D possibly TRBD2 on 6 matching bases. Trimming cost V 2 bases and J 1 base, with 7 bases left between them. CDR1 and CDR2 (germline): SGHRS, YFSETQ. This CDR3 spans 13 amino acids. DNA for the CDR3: TGCGCCAGCAGCTTTAGCGGATCCTACGAGCAGTACTTC. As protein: CASSFSGSYEQYF.

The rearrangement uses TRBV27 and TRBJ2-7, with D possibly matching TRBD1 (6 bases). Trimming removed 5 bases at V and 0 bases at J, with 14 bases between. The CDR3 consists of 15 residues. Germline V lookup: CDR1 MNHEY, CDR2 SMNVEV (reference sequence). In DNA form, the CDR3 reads TGTGCCAGCAGTCCTTGGACAGCCGTCTCCTACGAGCAGTACTTC. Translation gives CASSPWTAVSYEQYF.

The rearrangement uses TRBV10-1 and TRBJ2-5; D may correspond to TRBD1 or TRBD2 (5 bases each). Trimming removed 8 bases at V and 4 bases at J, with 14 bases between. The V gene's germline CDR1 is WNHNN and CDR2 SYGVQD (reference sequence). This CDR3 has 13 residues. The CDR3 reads CASPPAGRETQYF. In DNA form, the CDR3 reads TGCGCCAGCCCTCCGGCAGGGAGAGAGACCCAGTACTTC.

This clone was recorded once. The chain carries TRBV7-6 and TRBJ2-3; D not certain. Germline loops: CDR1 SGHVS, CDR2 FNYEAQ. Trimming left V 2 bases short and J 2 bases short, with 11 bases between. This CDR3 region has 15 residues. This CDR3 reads CASSLNPTVTDTQYF. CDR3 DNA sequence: TGTGCCAGCAGCTTAAACCCAACGGTCACAGATACGCAGTATTTT.

For the CDR3, the DNA is TGTGCCAGCAGTTTATCCCCCCGCGCCACAGATACGCAGTATTTT. This translates into CASSLSPRATDTQYF. The chain joins TRBV28 to TRBJ2-3; D unclear. The CDR3 has 15 residues. Trimming removed 1 base at V and 2 bases at J, with 10 bases between. The germline V gene encodes CDR1 MDHEN and CDR2 SYDVKM. Using reference TRBV28 and TRBJ2-3 for the parts outside the CDR3, the full variable domain is DVKVTQSSRYLVKRTGEKVFLECVQDMDHENMFWYRQDPGLGLRLIYFSYDVKMKEKGDIPEGYSVSREKKERFSLILESASTNQTSMYLCASSLSPRATDTQYFGPGTRLTVL.

CDR3 in amino acids: CASSSGLAEILIAKNIQYF. The CDR3 DNA reads TGTGCCAGTAGTTCAGGACTAGCGGAAATCTTAATAGCCAAAAACATTCAGTACTTC. This sequence joins TRBV19 and TRBJ2-4; 10 bases match TRBD2. Germline lookup yields CDR1 LNHDA and CDR2 SQIVND (reference sequence). Germline trimming cut 5 bases from V and 0 bases from J; bases unmatched to any gene: 13. The CDR3 is made up of 19 amino acids.

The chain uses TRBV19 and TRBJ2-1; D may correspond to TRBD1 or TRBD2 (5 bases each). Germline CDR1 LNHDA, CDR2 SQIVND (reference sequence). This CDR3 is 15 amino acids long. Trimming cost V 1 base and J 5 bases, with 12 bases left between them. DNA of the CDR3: TGTGCCAGTAGTATAGGGGGACGCCGGGACAATGAGCAGTTCTTC. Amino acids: CASSIGGRRDNEQFF.

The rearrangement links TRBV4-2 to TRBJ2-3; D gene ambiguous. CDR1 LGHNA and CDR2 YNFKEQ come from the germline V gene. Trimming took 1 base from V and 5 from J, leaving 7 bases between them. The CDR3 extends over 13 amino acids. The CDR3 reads CASSQGGVDTQYF. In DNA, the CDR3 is TGTGCCAGCAGCCAAGGGGGTGTAGATACGCAGTATTTT.